This TCR beta chain was obtained from a study of cytomegalovirus exposure and HLA in healthy donors. This PCR relied on a set of 60 Vbeta primers and 13 Jbeta primers. Generated by immunoSEQ multiplex PCR, the TCRdb table keeps only in-frame clones and is missing some. The table records about 210,000 clones, about three quarters of them present only once. Input material: PBMCs. This receptor was obtained from a male donor in good health and CMV-seronegative.

The CDR3 sequence is CASSKLDRGGETQYF. The CDR3 nucleotides are TGTGCCAGCAGCAAACTGGATAGGGGGGGAGAGACCCAGTACTTC. The J gene is TRBJ2-5, the V gene TRBV21-1; the D call in the table, TRBD2, was not verified against the DNA. TRBV21-1 is given as a pseudogene. The CDR3 loop spans 15 amino acids.